This T cell receptor (beta chain) was observed in a study of blood T cell repertoires in COVID-19. Background on the study: Acute and convalescent COVID-19 specimens originated in the United States, Italy and Spain.

CDR3 length: 11 residues. Germline values: CDR1 MNHEY, CDR2 SMNVEV (reference sequence). Trimming removed 8 bases at V and 5 bases at J, with 7 bases between. Seattle's enrolled individuals joined amid active infection and were then monitored longitudinally. Original data processing: Reference gene primer amplification yielded estimated nucleated cell counts. The repertoire was sequenced with immunoSEQ multiplex PCR; TCRdb's copy has only in-frame clones and lacks some. The V and J calls and clone size were taken over from that table, and D and trimming were inferred from the DNA. Among roughly 290,000 clones listed, 80% to 95% were seen once.

V gene TRBV27 combines with J gene TRBJ1-5; a possible D gene is TRBD1 (5 bases). The sequence was collected from a woman aged 25 to 39 with COVID-19, enrolled during active disease. Input material: peripheral blood. DNA for the CDR3: TGTGCCAGCGGGGCTGATCAGCCCCAGCATTTT. Encoded protein: CASGADQPQHF.